The source of this T cell receptor (beta chain) is a study of blood T cell repertoires in COVID-19. CDR3 size: 13 residues. Germline V lookup: CDR1 SGHNT, CDR2 YYREEE (reference sequence). With V trimmed by 2 bases and J by 5 bases, 2 bases remained unmatched. This table comes from immunoSEQ multiplex PCR, and its TCRdb copy is limited to in-frame clones, with some not included. The repertoire has about 250,000 clones, around 81% of them found once; the top ten carry around 6.8%. J is TRBJ1-1 and V is TRBV5-4; the match to TRBD1 covers 8 bases. The clonotype was recovered from a woman aged 55 to 70 with active or convalescent COVID-19. The sequencing sample was made of peripheral blood. This CDR3 reads CASSLTGGTEAFF. CDR3 bases: TGTGCCAGCAGCTTAACAGGGGGGACTGAAGCTTTCTTT. Filled out from reference TRBV5-4 and TRBJ1-1, the complete variable domain reads ETGVTQSPTHLIKTRGQQVTLRCSSQSGHNTVSWYQQALGQGPQFIFQYYREEENGRGNFPPRFSGLQFPNYSSELNVNALELDDSALYLCASSLTGGTEAFFGQGTRLTVV.